Following are 14 T cell receptor beta chains from one sample sequenced in a study of T cell clonality in common variable immunodeficiency. Profiled with immunoSEQ multiplex PCR; TCRdb holds only in-frame clones, not every one. The repertoire has about 60,000 clones, none seen only once; the ten largest take approximately 1.6%. Material for sequencing was peripheral blood mononuclear cells. The source of these receptors is a person between 18 and 75 years old in good health.

This clone was recorded at least ten times. Read data end 3 residues before the CDR3 end; the end is taken from the germline J gene. V and J are TRBV20-1 and TRBJ1-6, with TRBD1 identical over 11 bases. The CDR3 is 14 residues long. V shed 3 bases, J shed 8 bases, and the junction held 3 bases outside the gene matches. Germline CDR1 DFQATT, CDR2 SNEGSKA (reference sequence). The part of the CDR3 DNA that was read is TGCAGTGCTAGGGGGACAGGGGGACATTCACCC. Its protein is CSARGTGGHSP. The whole CDR3 protein reads CSARGTGGHSPLHF.

This clone was seen ten or more times. Coverage ceases 3 residues before the CDR3 finishes, and the germline J gene fills in the end. This rearrangement joins TRBV5-4 to TRBJ2-5; 7 nucleotides agree with TRBD1. With V trimmed by 4 bases and J by 1 base, 7 bases remained unmatched. Per germline, CDR1 SGHNT and CDR2 YYREEE (reference sequence). This CDR3 contains 15 residues. The CDR3 sequence is CASSDWDSSQETQYF. The CDR3 DNA, read in part, is TGTGCCAGCAGCGATTGGGACAGTTCCCAAGAGACC.

This clone was seen many times. The sequenced fragment ends 3 residues before the CDR3 boundary, so the rest is inferred from the germline J gene. The chain is built from TRBV11-3 and TRBJ2-3, with 9 bases lining up with TRBD2. This CDR3 region has 15 residues. Losses at the gene ends were 1 base for V and 4 bases for J; bases not matched to a gene: 3. Germline V gene sequence: CDR1 SGHNT, CDR2 YENEEA. The sequenced part of the CDR3 DNA is TGTGCCAGCAGCTTAGCTAGCGGGACATCAGATACG. It is translated as CASSLASGTSDT. The whole CDR3 sequence is CASSLASGTSDTQYF.

In its sample, this clone was seen many times. The covered CDR3 bases are TGTGCCAGCAGAGGACTAGCGGATACCTACGAG. Its protein product is CASRGLADTYE. The entire CDR3 protein reads CASRGLADTYEQYF. V is TRBV6-2 or TRBV6-3 and J is TRBJ2-7, with 10 bases that match TRBD2. The read is 3 residues too short to cover the CDR3 end, so that end is filled in from the germline J gene. The CDR3 contains 14 residues. The J segment lost 2 bases and the V segment lost 6 bases, leaving 4 bases of the junction unmatched. Germline CDR1 is MNHEY and CDR2 is SVGEGT.

This clone appeared many times. The read falls 3 residues short of the CDR3 end, and the missing part is taken from the germline J gene. The rearrangement uses TRBV7-2 and TRBJ2-5, with 7 nucleotides matching TRBD2. The CDR3 consists of 15 residues. Germline V CDR1 and CDR2: SGHTA, FQGNSA. The V gene end was trimmed by 2 bases and the J gene end by 4 bases; junction bases not matched to a gene: 7. The sequenced CDR3 bases are TGTGCCAGCAGCTTAATGGGCGGGAGCCGAGAGACC. This sequence encodes CASSLMGGSRET. The entire CDR3 reads CASSLMGGSRETQYF.

This clone has a count of ten or more. The CDR3 is cut off 3 residues early in the read; its end comes from the germline J gene. J is TRBJ1-5 and V is TRBV19; D unclear. Germline V gene sequence: CDR1 LNHDA, CDR2 SQIVND (reference sequence). V lost 1 base to trimming and J lost 5 bases, with 9 bases between them. There are 14 residues in the CDR3. The CDR3 is CASSIVGGYQPQHF. The sequenced CDR3 bases are TGTGCCAGTAGTATAGTAGGAGGGTATCAGCCC.

Ten or more counts support this clone. The CDR3 is cut off 3 residues early in the read; its end comes from the germline J gene. This chain joins TRBV28 and TRBJ1-3; 7 bases match TRBD1. Germline V gene sequence: CDR1 MDHEN, CDR2 SYDVKM. The CDR3 covers 15 residues. V lost 4 bases to trimming and J lost 3 bases; unmatched junction nucleotides: 6. CDR3 amino acids: CASSSLGTDGNTIYF. CDR3 DNA, as far as it was read: TGTGCCAGCAGTTCGCTAGGGACAGATGGAAACACC.

The sample holds many counts of this clone. The sequenced fragment ends 3 residues before the CDR3 boundary, so the rest is inferred from the germline J gene. The rearrangement joins TRBV11-2 to TRBJ1-2, with TRBD1 matching 7 bases. Germline CDR1 is SGHAT and CDR2 is FQNNGV. Unmatched junction bases numbered 3, after V lost 1 base and J lost 4 bases. This CDR3 region has 14 residues. CDR3 DNA (partial): TGTGCCAGCAGCTTAGTAGGGACAGCCTATGGC. Amino acid sequence: CASSLVGTAYG. The whole CDR3 reads CASSLVGTAYGYTF.

This clone was counted many times. The CDR3 end lies 3 residues beyond the end of the read and is filled in from the germline J gene. This chain connects TRBV10-3 to TRBJ2-7; the D is unclear. The CDR3 extends over 18 amino acids. Germline assignment: CDR1 ENHRY and CDR2 SYGVKD. The V gene lost 5 bases and the J gene lost 0 bases, with 23 bases spanning the gap. The CDR3 protein is CAISRSQKFPQISYEQYF. CDR3 DNA (partial): TGTGCCATCAGTCGCTCCCAAAAATTTCCTCAGATCTCCTACGAG.

In its sample, this clone was seen many times. From the germline J gene comes the end of the CDR3, since the read stops 3 residues before it. The J gene is TRBJ2-5, the V gene TRBV28; a possible D gene is TRBD2 (6 bases). The V gene lost 10 bases and the J gene lost 5 bases, with 14 bases spanning the gap. The CDR3 extends over 12 amino acids. Germline lookup yields CDR1 MDHEN and CDR2 SYDVKM. The CDR3: CATLGGDETQYF. The DNA read from the CDR3 is TGTGCCACCCTGGGGGGAGACGAGACC.

This clone showed up many times. The sequenced fragment ends 3 residues before the CDR3 boundary, so the rest is inferred from the germline J gene. The chain uses TRBV18 and TRBJ2-7, with D possibly matching TRBD2 (7 bases). The length of the CDR3 is 15 residues. The germline V gene encodes CDR1 KGHSH and CDR2 LQKENI. Trimming left V 4 bases short and J 1 base short, with 14 bases between. CDR3 loop: CASSLGGPGSYEQYF. The CDR3 bases that were read are TGTGCCAGCTCACTGGGGGGGCCCGGGTCCTACGAG.

In its sample, this clone was seen many times. The CDR3 end lies 3 residues beyond the end of the read and is filled in from the germline J gene. The chain employs TRBV7-2 and TRBJ2-1; either TRBD1 or TRBD2 may fit D (5 bases each). Trimming stripped 2 bases from V and 9 bases from J, with 17 bases between. The CDR3 is made up of 15 amino acids. Germline V gene data show CDR1 as SGHTA and CDR2 as FQGNSA. This chain's CDR3 is CASSLNPPLRGEQFF. The DNA read from the CDR3 is TGTGCCAGCAGCTTAAACCCCCCGCTGAGGGGTGAG.

This clone came up many times. Coverage ceases 3 residues before the CDR3 finishes, and the germline J gene fills in the end. The chain has TRBV12-3 or TRBV12-4 and TRBJ2-2; 8 bases map to TRBD1. This CDR3 is 14 amino acids long. The V segment lost 10 bases and the J segment 1 base; nucleotides outside the gene matches: 5. The CDR3 is CATTGTGNTGELFF. The covered CDR3 bases are TGTGCCACCACCGGGACAGGGAACACCGGGGAG.

At least ten counts were recorded for this clone. Read data end 3 residues before the CDR3 end; the end is taken from the germline J gene. Other DNA sequences within the sample encode an identical CDR3. The chain has TRBV10-3 and TRBJ2-3, with TRBD2 matching over 9 bases. The germline CDR1 and CDR2 sequences are ENHRY and SYGVKD. V dropped 0 bases and J dropped 2; count of bases not matched to a gene: 6. CDR3 size: 17 residues. The CDR3 reads CAISESIAGAVTDTQYF. Partial CDR3 DNA: TGTGCCATCAGTGAGTCCATAGCGGGAGCTGTCACAGATACG.